The 8 T cell receptor beta chains below come from one sample, sequenced in a study of shared T cell receptors in the human thymus. Some clones are missing from TCRdb's copy, which holds only in-frame ones; the method was immunoSEQ multiplex PCR. The sample lists approximately 730,000 clones, roughly 88% occurring once. The sample was also linked to a second study, of human thymus T cells.

The material sequenced was thymocytes. The source is a girl less than two years old with a congenital heart defect.

The chain combines TRBV27 with TRBJ2-5, with 7 bases matching TRBD2. In germline, CDR1 is MNHEY, CDR2 SMNVEV (reference sequence). V lost 2 bases and J lost 3; bases outside the gene matches: 9. This CDR3 is built from 16 residues. CDR3 sequence: CASSLGYAGEKETQYF. The CDR3 DNA reads as TGTGCCAGCAGTTTAGGCTATGCGGGAGAGAAAGAGACCCAGTACTTC.

The chain carries TRBV10-1 and TRBJ2-7; 7 positions match TRBD1. J was trimmed by 2 bases and V by 0 bases; bases with no gene match: 7. This CDR3 has 16 residues. The germline CDR1 and CDR2 sequences are WNHNN and SYGVQD (reference sequence). The CDR3 reads CASSESGQLLPYEQYF. Here the CDR3 DNA reads TGCGCCAGCAGTGAGTCGGGACAGCTACTCCCCTACGAGCAGTACTTC.

This clone was observed a single time. This chain links TRBV5-6 with TRBJ2-7, with 12 bases fitting TRBD2. V lost 4 bases to trimming and J lost 0 bases; unmatched junction nucleotides: 11. Looked up from germline, CDR1 is SGHDT and CDR2 is YYEEEE. CDR3 size: 18 residues. CDR3 coding DNA: TGTGCCAGCAGCAGACGACTAGCGGGGGACCTGGGCTCCTACGAGCAGTACTTC. Translation gives CASSRRLAGDLGSYEQYF.

This clone occurred a few times. The rearrangement links TRBV19 to TRBJ1-2; 8 bases are shared with TRBD1. Germline assignment: CDR1 LNHDA and CDR2 SQIVND (reference sequence). The junction had 12 bases not matched to a gene; V was cut back by 7 bases and J by 5 bases. The CDR3 has 15 amino acids. Here the CDR3 DNA reads TGTGCCAGTAATACACCCCCAGGGGGCGCGTATGGCTACACCTTC. It codes for CASNTPPGGAYGYTF.

The rearrangement links TRBV11-2 to TRBJ2-7, with unresolved D. Trimming cost V 0 bases and J 1 base, with 4 bases left between them. The germline CDR1 and CDR2 sequences are SGHAT and FQNNGV. This CDR3 has 13 residues. The CDR3 is CASSLDRSYEQYF. As DNA, the CDR3 is TGTGCCAGCAGCTTAGATCGTTCCTACGAGCAGTACTTC.

The J gene is TRBJ2-7, the V gene TRBV11-2, with D unresolved. Trimming cost V 6 bases and J 0 bases, with 12 bases left between them. The germline CDR1 and CDR2 sequences are SGHAT and FQNNGV. CDR3 length equals 14 residues. The CDR3 loop reads CASRRRRSSYEQYF. The CDR3 coding sequence is TGTGCCAGCAGACGGAGACGGTCCTCCTACGAGCAGTACTTC.

The chain carries TRBV6-4 and TRBJ2-3; D uncertain. This CDR3 region has 18 residues. Germline V lookup: CDR1 MRHNA, CDR2 SNTAGT. Trimming shortened V by 0 bases and J by 2 bases, and 18 bases separated the two germline ends. The CDR3 DNA reads TGTGCCAGCAGTGACTCTTATGGCCGTGGGCCCCTCACAGATACGCAGTATTTT. This encodes CASSDSYGRGPLTDTQYF.

This chain uses TRBV6-5 with TRBJ2-7; 8 nucleotides align to TRBD1. Per germline, CDR1 MNHEY and CDR2 SVGAGI. V shed 5 bases and J 3 bases; nucleotides not matched to a gene: 3. The CDR3 length is 13 residues. The CDR3 nucleotides are TGTGCCAGCAGTATCACAGGGGGCTACGAGCAGTACTTC. It is translated as CASSITGGYEQYF.